This T cell receptor beta chain was obtained from a study of blood T cell repertoires in COVID-19 (dated by TCRdb to about 2020). Study-wide context: Collaborator samples came from the United States, Italy and Spain and covered acute and convalescent phases of COVID-19. The prospective study material was composed of cDNA or gDNA derived from T cells, B-cell-depleted T cells, or PBMCs. Subjects who had been exposed to COVID-19, were actively infected with it, or had recovered from it provided the deeply sampled blood TCRbeta repertoires that made up the dataset. The repertoires were made available in a free public database intended to serve as a resource for research on the immune response to SARS-CoV-2. The samples were drawn from the first 160 participants of the ongoing ImmuneRACE study and from 950 to 1,500 subjects provided by 6 global collaborators. Sample metadata almost always included a de-identified subject ID, COVID-19 status, age in years and sex. Where available, HLA class I and class II types were taken from metadata supplied by the sample provider and were not determined by assay-based typing.

The immunoSEQ Assay, a bias-controlled multiplex PCR, was used to amplify TCRbeta CDR3 regions from genomic DNA. In the authors' own workflow: The number of nucleated cells in each sample was estimated from the amplification of reference gene primers within the assay. To quantify the absolute abundance of each unique TCRbeta CDR3 rearrangement, sequence reads were collapsed and filtered. Productive Simpson clonality was computed per sample as the square root of Simpson's diversity index over productive rearrangements. The clones in this table, taken by TCRdb from immuneACCESS, are in-frame only. Not every clone is retained; where verified, under half of the shortfall comes from an unresolved V gene, and the cause of the rest is unknown. The V and J calls and clone size were taken over from that table, and D and trimming were inferred from the DNA. The sample records 210,000 or so clones, roughly four fifths of which are singletons. The top ten clonotypes cover roughly 5% of the sample.

Findings and caveats that apply to the study as a whole: Clinical and demographic metadata were provided uncurated, with the amount varying by source and participant.

There are 20 amino acids in the CDR3, from cysteine to phenylalanine inclusive. CDR3 DNA is the only sequence kept; it has 60 bases, read in frame from the first base. About this clone: The specificity of this receptor is unknown. There are no base qualities to consult, and no much larger clone falls within one base.

Each collaborating institution followed its own protocols to collect whole blood in K2EDTA tubes. For TCRbeta analysis, collaborator samples were shipped as frozen whole blood, as isolated PBMCs, or as DNA extracted from either sample type. The rearrangement joined TRBV21-1 to TRBJ2-1; TRBD2, the table's D call, lacks a check against the DNA. TRBV21-1 corresponds to a pseudogene. The receptor was isolated from a woman aged 70-85 years with active or convalescent COVID-19. The sequenced material came from peripheral blood. The CDR3 region has the sequence CASSKGRPGTSGRSYNEQFF. The nucleotide sequence is given as TGTGCCAGCAGCAAAGGACGTCCCGGGACTAGCGGCCGGTCCTACAATGAGCAGTTCTTC.